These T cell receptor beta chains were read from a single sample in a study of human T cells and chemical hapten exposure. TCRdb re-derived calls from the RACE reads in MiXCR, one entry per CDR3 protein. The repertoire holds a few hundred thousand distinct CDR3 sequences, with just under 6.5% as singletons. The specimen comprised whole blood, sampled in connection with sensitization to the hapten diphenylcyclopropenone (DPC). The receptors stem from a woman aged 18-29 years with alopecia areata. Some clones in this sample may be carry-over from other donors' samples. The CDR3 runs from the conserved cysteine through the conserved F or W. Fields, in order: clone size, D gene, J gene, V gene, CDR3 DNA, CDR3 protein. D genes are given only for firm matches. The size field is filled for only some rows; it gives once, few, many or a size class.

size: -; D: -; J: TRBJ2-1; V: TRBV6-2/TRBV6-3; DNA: TGTGCCACCGCGACTCACGACGATGAGCAGTTCTTC; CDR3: CATATHDDEQFF
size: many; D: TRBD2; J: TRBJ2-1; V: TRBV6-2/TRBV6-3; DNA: TGTGCCAGCAGTCAACCGGGACTAGGTGGGGGTGAGCAGTTCTTC; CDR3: CASSQPGLGGGEQFF
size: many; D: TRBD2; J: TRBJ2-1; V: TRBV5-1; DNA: TGCGCCAGCAGAATAGCGGGGCGGAATGAGCAGTTCTTC; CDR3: CASRIAGRNEQFF
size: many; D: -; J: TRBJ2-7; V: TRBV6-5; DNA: TGTGCCAGCCCCGACCGGAGGGACGAGCAGTACTTC; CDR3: CASPDRRDEQYF
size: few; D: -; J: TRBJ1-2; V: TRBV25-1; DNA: TGTGCCAGCAGTGAAACGACGGTCTATGGCTACACCTTC; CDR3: CASSETTVYGYTF
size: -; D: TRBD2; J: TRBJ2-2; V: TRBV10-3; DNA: TGTGCCATGAGTCGGGGGGTCCCCGGGGAGCTGTTTTTT; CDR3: CAMSRGVPGELFF
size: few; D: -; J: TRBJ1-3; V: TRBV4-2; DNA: TGTGCCAGCAGCCAAGCCTCTAGAGGAAACACCATATATTTT; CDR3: CASSQASRGNTIYF
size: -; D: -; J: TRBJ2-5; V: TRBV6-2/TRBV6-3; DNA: TGTGCCAGCATGGTGGGGGAGCCCGAGGAGACCCAGTACTTC; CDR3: CASMVGEPEETQYF
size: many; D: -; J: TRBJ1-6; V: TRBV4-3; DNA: TGCGCCAGCAGCCAAGATGCTGGGCCGGACAATAATTCACCCCTCCACTTT; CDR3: CASSQDAGPDNNSPLHF
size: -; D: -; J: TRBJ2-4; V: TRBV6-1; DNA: TGTGCCAGCAGATACCACAGCCTAAGTTTAGCCAAAAACATTCAGTACTTC; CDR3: CASRYHSLSLAKNIQYF
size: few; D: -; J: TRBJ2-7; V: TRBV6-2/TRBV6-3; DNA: TGTGCCAGCAGTTACCTTGACCGGGAGCAGTACTTC; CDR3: CASSYLDREQYF
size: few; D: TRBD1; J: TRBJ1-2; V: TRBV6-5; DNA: TGTGCCAGCAGGCGCGGGACAGGAGTCGCTAACTATGGCTACACCTTC; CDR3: CASRRGTGVANYGYTF
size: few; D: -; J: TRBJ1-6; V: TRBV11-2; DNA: TGTGCCAGCAGCTCTAGAGATGGGGACGGGCATTCACCCCTCCACTTT; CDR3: CASSSRDGDGHSPLHF
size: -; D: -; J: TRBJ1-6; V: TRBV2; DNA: TGTGCCAGCCAGAGGGACATTAATTCACCCCTCCACTTT; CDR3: CASQRDINSPLHF
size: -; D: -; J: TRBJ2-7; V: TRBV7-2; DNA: TGTGCCAGCAGCTTAGGGTTCCTGGGCCAGGGAAACTACGAGCAGTACTTC; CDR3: CASSLGFLGQGNYEQYF
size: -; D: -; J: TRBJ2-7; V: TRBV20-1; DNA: TGCAGTGCTAGAGATCACGGGGGCATGTCCTACGAGCAGTACTTC; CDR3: CSARDHGGMSYEQYF
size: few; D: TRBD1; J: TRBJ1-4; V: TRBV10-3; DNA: TGTGCCATCAGTGAGTCGGGTCGACAGGGGGAGGAAAAACTGTTTTTT; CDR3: CAISESGRQGEEKLFF
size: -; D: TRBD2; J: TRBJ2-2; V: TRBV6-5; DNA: TGTGCCAGCAGCTCCGGGACTAGCAGCGGGGAGCTGTTTTTT; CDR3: CASSSGTSSGELFF
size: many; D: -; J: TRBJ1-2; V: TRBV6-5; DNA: TGTGCCAGCAGCCCGGACACCACAGGGTTAGGCTACACCTTC; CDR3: CASSPDTTGLGYTF
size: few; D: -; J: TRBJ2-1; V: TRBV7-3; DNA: TGTGCCAGCAGCCCCTGGGGAGAGGGTGCTACTTACAATGAGCAGTTCTTC; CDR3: CASSPWGEGATYNEQFF
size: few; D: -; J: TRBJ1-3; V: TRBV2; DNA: TGTGCCAGCGGCTGGACTGCCTCGAGGTCCGGAAACACCATATATTTT; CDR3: CASGWTASRSGNTIYF
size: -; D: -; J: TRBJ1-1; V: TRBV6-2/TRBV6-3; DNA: TGTGCCAGCGGTCATAGATCCCCTGCTTTCTTT; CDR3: CASGHRSPAFF
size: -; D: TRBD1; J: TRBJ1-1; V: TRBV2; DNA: TGTGCCAGCAGTACCGGACAGGGCTACACTGAAGCTTTCTTT; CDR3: CASSTGQGYTEAFF
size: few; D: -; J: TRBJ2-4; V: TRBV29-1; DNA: TGCAGCGTTGAAGACCAGGGAGGCATTCAGTACTTC; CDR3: CSVEDQGGIQYF
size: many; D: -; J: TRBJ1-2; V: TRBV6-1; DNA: TGTGCCAGCAGTGAAGCTTACAGTAACTATGGCTACACCTTC; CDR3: CASSEAYSNYGYTF
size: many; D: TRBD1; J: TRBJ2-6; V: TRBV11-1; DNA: TGTGCCAGCTCCACTCGACAGGGCTCTGGGGCCAACGTCCTGACTTTC; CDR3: CASSTRQGSGANVLTF
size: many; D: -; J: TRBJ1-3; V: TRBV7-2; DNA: TGTGCCAGCAGTCCCAGGGTCGTCTCTGGAAACACCATATATTTT; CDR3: CASSPRVVSGNTIYF
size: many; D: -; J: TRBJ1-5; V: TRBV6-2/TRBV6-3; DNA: TGTGCCAGCAGCAGAACAGGGATGGGGAATCAGCCCCAGCATTTT; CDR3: CASSRTGMGNQPQHF
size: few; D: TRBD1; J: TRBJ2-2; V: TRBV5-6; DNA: TGTGCCAGCACCCTGACAGGGGGACGTGCCGGGGAGCTGTTTTTT; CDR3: CASTLTGGRAGELFF
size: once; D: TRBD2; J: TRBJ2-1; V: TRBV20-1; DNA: TGCAGTGCTAGAGATGGTACTAGCGGGCAAAGCTCCTACAATGAGCAGTTCTTC; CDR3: CSARDGTSGQSSYNEQFF
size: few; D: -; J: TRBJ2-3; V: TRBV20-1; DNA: TGCAGTGCTAGACAGTCCACAGATACGCAGTATTTT; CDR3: CSARQSTDTQYF
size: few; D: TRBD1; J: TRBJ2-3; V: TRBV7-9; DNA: TGTGCCAGCAGCCCATGGTTGACAGGGGGAACGGGCACAGATACGCAGTATTTT; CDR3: CASSPWLTGGTGTDTQYF
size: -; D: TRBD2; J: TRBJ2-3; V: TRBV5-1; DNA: TGCGCCAGCAGCCCCTGGGGGACTAGCGGCACAGATACGCAGTATTTT; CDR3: CASSPWGTSGTDTQYF